This TCR beta chain comes out of a study of beta chain features in type 1 diabetes. General observations from the study: Naive, central memory and regulatory TCRB repertoires appeared more similar among patients than healthy donors.

The entirety of the isolated RNA underwent reverse transcription, so expressed TCRB transcripts were sequenced. Average reads for naive, central memory and regulatory T cell samples were roughly 3.4 million. TCRdb keeps only in-frame clones here, not all; method: immunoSEQ multiplex PCR. This sample has more than 300,000 clones; approximately 8% occur once, and the top ten carry 0.44%. CDR3 length: 14 amino acids. Trimming shortened V by 7 bases and J by 4 bases, and 17 bases separated the two germline ends. The V gene's germline CDR1 is SQVTM and CDR2 ANQGSEA. Remarks on this clone: No antigen is known for it.

V and J are TRBV29-1 and TRBJ1-5; no clear D. Sequencing input: central memory CD4+ T cells from blood. The receptor's source is a woman in her late teens or twenties in good health. CDR3 region: CSAQTGNTNQPQHF. The DNA for the CDR3 is TGCAGCGCGCAAACTGGGAATACTAATCAGCCCCAGCATTTT.